The clone carrying this TCR beta chain was detected only a few times. Its antigen is unidentified. The CDR3 extends over 16 amino acids. Trimming took off 5 bases at V and 4 bases at J, with 18 bases between the two ends. Germline V gene lookup returns CDR1 PRHDT and CDR2 FYEKMQ (reference sequence). These data are taken from a study of Graves' ophthalmopathy and Graves' hyperthyroidism. Study overall: Pretreatment peripheral blood was obtained at initial diagnosis.

A duration under 3 months, NOSPECS ≥4, CAS ≥3 and moderate-to-severe activity characterized the donors with ophthalmopathy. Study outcomes and limitations: The blood repertoire also included most expanded thyroid clonotypes above 0.001 frequency.

Scientists amplified the TCR beta CDR3 regions from RNA transcripts. First-round RT-PCR used HTBI primers; second-round multiplex PCR followed. TCRdb re-derived calls from the multiplex PCR reads in MiXCR, one entry per CDR3 protein. The sample shows approximately 160,000 distinct CDR3 sequences, 30% to 45% of them seen only once. The receptor was isolated from a woman aged 40-49 years with Graves' ophthalmopathy. The specimen was peripheral blood. The chain is built from TRBV13 and TRBJ1-5; maybe TRBD1 (6 bases). CDR3 DNA: TGTGCCAGCAGCGCTACAGGGAAAAATCGTAATCAGCCCCAGCATTTT. It codes for CASSATGKNRNQPQHF.